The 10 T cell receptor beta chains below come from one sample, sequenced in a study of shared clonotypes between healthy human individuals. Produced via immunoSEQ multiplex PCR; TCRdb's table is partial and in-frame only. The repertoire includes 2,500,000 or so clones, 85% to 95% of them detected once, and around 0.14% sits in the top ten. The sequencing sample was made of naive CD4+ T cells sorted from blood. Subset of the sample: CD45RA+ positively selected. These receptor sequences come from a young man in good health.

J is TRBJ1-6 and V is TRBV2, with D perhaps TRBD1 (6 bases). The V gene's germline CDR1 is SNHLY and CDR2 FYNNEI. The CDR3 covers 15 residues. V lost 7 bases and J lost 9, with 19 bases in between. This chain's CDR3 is CASKSSGQEGSPLHF. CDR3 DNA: TGTGCCAGCAAATCTTCGGGACAAGAAGGTTCACCCCTCCACTTT.

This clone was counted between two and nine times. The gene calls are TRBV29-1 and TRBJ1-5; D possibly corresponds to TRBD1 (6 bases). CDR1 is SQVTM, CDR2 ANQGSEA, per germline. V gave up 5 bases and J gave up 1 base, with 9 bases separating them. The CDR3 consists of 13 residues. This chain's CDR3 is CSVRTASNQPQHF. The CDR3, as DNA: TGCAGCGTTCGGACAGCGAGCAATCAGCCCCAGCATTTT.

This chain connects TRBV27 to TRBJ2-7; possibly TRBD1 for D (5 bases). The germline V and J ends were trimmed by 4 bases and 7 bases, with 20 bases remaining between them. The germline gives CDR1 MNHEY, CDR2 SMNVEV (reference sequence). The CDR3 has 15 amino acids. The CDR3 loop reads CASSSRQIAVTEQYF. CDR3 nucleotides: TGTGCCAGCAGTTCTCGACAGATTGCTGTAACAGAGCAGTACTTC.

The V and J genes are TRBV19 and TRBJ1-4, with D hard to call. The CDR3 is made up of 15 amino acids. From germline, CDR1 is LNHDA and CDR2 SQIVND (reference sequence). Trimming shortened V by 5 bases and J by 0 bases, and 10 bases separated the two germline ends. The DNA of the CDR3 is TGTGCCAGTAGTCCCGGACGGGCAACTAATGAAAAACTGTTTTTT. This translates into CASSPGRATNEKLFF.

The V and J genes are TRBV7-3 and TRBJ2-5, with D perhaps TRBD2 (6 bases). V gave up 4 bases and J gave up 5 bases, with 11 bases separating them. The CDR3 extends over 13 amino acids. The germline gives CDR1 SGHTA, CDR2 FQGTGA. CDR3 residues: CASSSGEAETQYF. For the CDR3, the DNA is TGTGCCAGCAGCTCGGGAGAAGCGGAGACCCAGTACTTC.

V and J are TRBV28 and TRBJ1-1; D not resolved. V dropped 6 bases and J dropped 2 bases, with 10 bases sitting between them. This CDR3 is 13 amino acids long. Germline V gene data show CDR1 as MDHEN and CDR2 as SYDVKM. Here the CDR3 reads CASRFRANTEAFF. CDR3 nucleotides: TGTGCCAGCAGATTTCGGGCCAACACTGAAGCTTTCTTT.

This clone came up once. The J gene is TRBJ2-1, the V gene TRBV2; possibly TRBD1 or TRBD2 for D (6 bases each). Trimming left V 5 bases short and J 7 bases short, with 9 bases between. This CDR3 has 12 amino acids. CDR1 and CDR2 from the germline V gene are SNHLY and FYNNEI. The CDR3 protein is CASSRGGNEQFF. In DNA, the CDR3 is TGTGCCAGCAGTCGAGGGGGGAATGAGCAGTTCTTC.

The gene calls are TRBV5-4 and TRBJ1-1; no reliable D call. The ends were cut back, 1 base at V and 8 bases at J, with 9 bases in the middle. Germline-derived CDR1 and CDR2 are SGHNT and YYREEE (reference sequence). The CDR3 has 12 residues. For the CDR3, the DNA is TGTGCCAGCAGCTTGTACGACGGGGAAGCTTTCTTT. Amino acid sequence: CASSLYDGEAFF.

CDR3 DNA: TGTGCCAGCAGCGTGAAACAGGGGTACGAGCAGTACTTC. Amino acids: CASSVKQGYEQYF. The genes are TRBV9 and TRBJ2-7, with 7 bases that match TRBD1. The germline V gene has CDR1 SGDLS and CDR2 YYNGEE. V shed 2 bases and J 4 bases; nucleotides not matched to a gene: 3. This CDR3 region has 13 residues.

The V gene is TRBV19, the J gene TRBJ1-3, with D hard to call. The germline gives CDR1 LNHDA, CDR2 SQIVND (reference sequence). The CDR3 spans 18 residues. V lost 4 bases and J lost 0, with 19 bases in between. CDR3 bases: TGTGCCAGTAGTACAAACGGACCGGAACAGTTCTCTGGAAACACCATATATTTT. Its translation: CASSTNGPEQFSGNTIYF.